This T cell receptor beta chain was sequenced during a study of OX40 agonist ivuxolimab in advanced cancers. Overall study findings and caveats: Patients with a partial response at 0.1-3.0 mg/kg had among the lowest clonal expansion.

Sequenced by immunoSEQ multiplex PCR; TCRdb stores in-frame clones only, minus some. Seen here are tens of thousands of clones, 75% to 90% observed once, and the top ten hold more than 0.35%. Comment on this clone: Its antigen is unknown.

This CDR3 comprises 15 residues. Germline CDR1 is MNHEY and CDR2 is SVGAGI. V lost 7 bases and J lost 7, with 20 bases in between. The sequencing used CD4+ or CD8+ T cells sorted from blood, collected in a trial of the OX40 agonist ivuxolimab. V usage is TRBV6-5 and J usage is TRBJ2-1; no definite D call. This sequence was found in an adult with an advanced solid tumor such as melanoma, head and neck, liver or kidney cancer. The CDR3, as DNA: TGTGCCAGCACCAGGATTACACGCGGAATAAATGAGCAGTTCTTC. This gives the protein CASTRITRGINEQFF.